The clone carrying this T cell receptor (beta chain) showed up many times. Its target is unknown. Sample treatment: approximately 10-day PBMC culture with coronavirus spike peptide pools or control peptides (ViraFEST assay). ViraFEST used peptide pools to expand antigen-specific T cells, then sequenced TCRs. In germline, CDR1 is DFQATT, CDR2 SNEGSKA (reference sequence). The CDR3 consists of 14 residues. V gave up 6 bases and J gave up 2 bases, with 16 bases separating them. The data belong to a study of vaccination and CD4 T cells after COVID-19. The Oncomine TCR Beta short-read assay generated sequence data from the DNA of cultured CD4+ T cells. TCRdb fed the PCR reads into MiXCR, producing one record per CDR3 protein. The sample carries roughly 7,600 distinct CDR3 sequences, 21% recorded once.

The receptor was isolated from a human donor who had recovered from COVID-19. This chain links TRBV20-1 with TRBJ2-5; D perhaps matches TRBD1 (6 bases). The sample was CD4+ T cells from blood, cultured in vitro, taken after SARS-CoV-2 vaccination. CDR3 nucleotide sequence: TGCAGTGCCCCGACAGGAGCAGGGCAAGAGACCCAGTACTTC. It is translated as CSAPTGAGQETQYF.